One and the same sample provided the 7 T cell receptor beta chains below, sequenced in a study of PD-1 blockade in classical Hodgkin lymphoma. There was relapse after autologous stem cell transplantation in every patient, and there was variation in brentuximab vedotin exposure. The protocol was immunoSEQ multiplex PCR, while the TCRdb copy is restricted to in-frame clones and leaves out a portion. The table has 10,000 to 15,000 clones, about 91% seen once. Sequencing was performed on peripheral blood mononuclear cells (PBMCs), taken at baseline. These receptors all come from a human donor with classical Hodgkin lymphoma.

The chain links TRBV5-6 to TRBJ2-7; D is uncertain. From germline, CDR1 is SGHDT and CDR2 YYEEEE. Deletions cut 0 bases from V and 2 bases from J, with 9 bases between. The CDR3 length is 14 residues. CDR3 DNA: TGTGCCAGCAGCTTGGCCGCACCTACCTACGAGCAGTACTTC. As protein: CASSLAAPTYEQYF.

The V gene is TRBV5-1, the J gene TRBJ2-7; D is ambiguous. Trimming left V 0 bases short and J 0 bases short, with 7 bases between. Germline V gene sequence: CDR1 SGHRS, CDR2 YFSETQ. The CDR3 loop spans 14 amino acids. CDR3 sequence reads: CASSLGGNSYEQYF. CDR3 DNA sequence: TGCGCCAGCAGCTTGGGGGGTAACTCCTACGAGCAGTACTTC.

This clone was seen only a few times. CDR3 DNA: TGTGCCAGTAGTATAAATTCCAACACTGAAGCTTTCTTT. Amino acid sequence: CASSINSNTEAFF. This chain connects TRBV19 to TRBJ1-1; D uncertain. The germline V and J ends were trimmed by 2 bases and 2 bases, with 6 bases remaining between them. This CDR3 has 13 amino acids. Germline V gene sequence: CDR1 LNHDA, CDR2 SQIVND (reference sequence).

This chain links TRBV29-1 with TRBJ1-1; D gene ambiguous. V lost 4 bases, J lost 1 base, and 10 bases lay in between. CDR3 length equals 13 residues. In germline, CDR1 is SQVTM, CDR2 ANQGSEA. The DNA for the CDR3 is TGCAGCGTTGGTAATCAGGCGAACACTGAAGCTTTCTTT. Amino acid sequence: CSVGNQANTEAFF.

The gene calls are TRBV7-3 and TRBJ2-2; perhaps TRBD1 as D (7 bases). Germline V gene lookup returns CDR1 SGHTA and CDR2 FQGTGA. The CDR3 is 14 amino acids. The germline V and J ends were trimmed by 3 bases and 7 bases, with 12 bases remaining between them. This CDR3 reads CASSLDRRVGELFF. The DNA for the CDR3 is TGTGCCAGCAGCTTGGACAGGAGGGTCGGGGAGCTGTTTTTT. The full variable domain, with the rest looked up from reference TRBV7-3 and TRBJ2-2, is GAGVSQTPSNKVTEKGKYVELRCDPISGHTALYWYRQSLGQGPEFLIYFQGTGAADDSGLPNDRFFAVRPEGSVSTLKIQRTERGDSAVYLCASSLDRRVGELFFGEGSRLTVL.

The chain recombines TRBV5-1 with TRBJ2-7; D is perhaps TRBD1 (5 bases). Germline lookup yields CDR1 SGHRS and CDR2 YFSETQ. Trimming stripped 0 bases from V and 3 bases from J, with 16 bases between. This CDR3 region has 16 residues. The CDR3 region is CASSLGRTTNIYEQYF. The CDR3 DNA is TGCGCCAGCAGCTTGGGACGGACAACTAATATCTACGAGCAGTACTTC.

This clone appeared once. The chain uses TRBV6-6 and TRBJ2-2; D may be TRBD2 (6 bases). CDR3 length equals 15 residues. V gave up 6 bases and J gave up 5 bases, with 16 bases separating them. Germline V gene data show CDR1 as MNHNY and CDR2 as SVGAGI (reference sequence). CDR3 residues: CASRQTAGGTGELFF. CDR3 DNA: TGTGCCAGCAGGCAGACGGCCGGGGGTACCGGGGAGCTGTTTTTT.